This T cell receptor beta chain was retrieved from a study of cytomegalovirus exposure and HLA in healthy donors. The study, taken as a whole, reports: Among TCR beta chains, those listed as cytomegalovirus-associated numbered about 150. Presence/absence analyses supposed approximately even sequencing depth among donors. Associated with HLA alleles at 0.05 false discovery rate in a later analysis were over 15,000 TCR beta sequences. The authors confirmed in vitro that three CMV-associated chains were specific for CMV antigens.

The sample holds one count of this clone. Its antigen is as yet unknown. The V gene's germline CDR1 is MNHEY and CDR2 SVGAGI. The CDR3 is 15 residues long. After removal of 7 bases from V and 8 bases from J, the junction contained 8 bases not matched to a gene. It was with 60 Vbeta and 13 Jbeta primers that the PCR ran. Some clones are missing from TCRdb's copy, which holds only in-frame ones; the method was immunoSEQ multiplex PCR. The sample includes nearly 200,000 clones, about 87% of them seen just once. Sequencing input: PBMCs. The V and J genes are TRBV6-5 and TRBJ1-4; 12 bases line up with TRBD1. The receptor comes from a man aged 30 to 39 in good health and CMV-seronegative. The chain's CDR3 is CASKGQGAMLEKLFF. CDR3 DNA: TGTGCCAGCAAGGGACAGGGGGCCATGCTAGAAAAACTGTTTTTT.